This is a list of T cell receptor beta chains from one sample in a study of blood T cell repertoires in COVID-19. Measured with immunoSEQ multiplex PCR; TCRdb has only the in-frame clones, and not every one. Of roughly 440,000 clones listed, 70% to 90% were seen once; the top ten hold around an eighth. The sequencing sample was made of peripheral blood. These receptor sequences come from a woman aged 45-60 years with COVID-19, enrolled during active disease. The CDR3 runs from the conserved cysteine through the conserved F or W. Fields, in order: D gene, J gene, CDR3 length, V gene, clone size, CDR3 DNA, CDR3 protein. The D gene is left open where the match is weak. Only some rows state a clone size, as once, few, many or a class for expanded clones.

.	TRBJ1-5	16	TRBV19	.	TGTGCCAGTAGTATCTGGGGCCAGGGTAGCAATCAGCCCCAGCATTTT	CASSIWGQGSNQPQHF
.	TRBJ1-5	14	TRBV11-3	once	TGTGCCAGCAGCTTCGGCAGGGCGATTCAGCCCCAGCATTTT	CASSFGRAIQPQHF
TRBD2	TRBJ2-3	14	TRBV3-1/TRBV3-2	.	TGTGCCAGCAGAGCTAGCGGATCCACAGATACGCAGTATTTT	CASRASGSTDTQYF
TRBD1	TRBJ1-4	15	TRBV5-6	.	TGTGCCAGCAGCTTGTCCGGAACAGGGGCAGAAAAACTGTTTTTT	CASSLSGTGAEKLFF
TRBD1	TRBJ1-2	13	TRBV5-1	.	TGCGCCAGCAGCCCGGGACAGAAACTGGCCTACACCTTC	CASSPGQKLAYTF
.	TRBJ1-2	14	TRBV24-1	.	TGTGCCACCAGTGATCCACAGATCAACTATGGCTACACCTTC	CATSDPQINYGYTF
.	TRBJ1-2	14	TRBV5-1	.	TGCGCCAGCAGCCTCCGGGGAGCTAACTATGGCTACACCTTC	CASSLRGANYGYTF
TRBD1	TRBJ2-7	15	TRBV5-5	.	TGTGCCAGCAGCTTGGCAGGGGGAAAACCCTACGAGCAGTACTTC	CASSLAGGKPYEQYF
TRBD1	TRBJ1-6	17	TRBV7-9	.	TGTGCCAGCAGCTTAAATATCGGGACAGGGGTCAATTCACCCCTCCACTTT	CASSLNIGTGVNSPLHF
.	TRBJ2-7	15	TRBV24-1	.	TGTGCCACCAGTGACCCGACAGCGACGACCTACGAGCAGTACTTC	CATSDPTATTYEQYF
TRBD2	TRBJ2-2	16	TRBV5-1	.	TGCGCCAGCAGCTTGCGCGGGGGTACTTCCACCGGGGAGCTGTTTTTT	CASSLRGGTSTGELFF
TRBD1	TRBJ1-5	17	TRBV2	.	TGTGCCAGCGCTGGGACAGAGAACCGAGAGGGCAATCAGCCCCAGCATTTT	CASAGTENREGNQPQHF
TRBD2	TRBJ2-7	14	TRBV5-6	.	TGTGCCAGCAGCTTGGGGAGCGGGGGCTACGAGCAGTACTTC	CASSLGSGGYEQYF
TRBD1	TRBJ1-1	13	TRBV18	.	TGTGCCAGCTCACCTGACAGGGCCACTGAAGCTTTCTTT	CASSPDRATEAFF
TRBD1	TRBJ2-1	15	TRBV13	.	TGTGCCAGCAGCCCTCCGGACAGGGGTTACAATGAGCAGTTCTTC	CASSPPDRGYNEQFF
TRBD1	TRBJ2-7	13	TRBV29-1	.	TGCAGCGTTGCCGGACAGGGTGGCTACGAGCAGTACTTC	CSVAGQGGYEQYF
.	TRBJ1-2	13	TRBV28	.	TGTGCCAGCAGTTTCAGACAGTCCTATGGCTACACCTTC	CASSFRQSYGYTF
.	TRBJ1-2	15	TRBV5-5	.	TGTGCCAGCACCCTCCGTCGGGACTTTAACTATGGCTACACCTTC	CASTLRRDFNYGYTF
.	TRBJ1-3	15	TRBV23-1	.	TGCGCCAGCTGGCTGCGGGAGAGCTCTGGAAACACCATATATTTT	CASWLRESSGNTIYF
TRBD1	TRBJ2-1	17	TRBV5-6	.	TGTGCCAGCAGTCTAGTACCTCAGGGGGCACTCTACAATGAGCAGTTCTTC	CASSLVPQGALYNEQFF
.	TRBJ2-5	15	TRBV7-2	.	TGTGCCAGCAGCTTTTCAGGAGGAGGGAAAGAGACCCAGTACTTC	CASSFSGGGKETQYF
TRBD1	TRBJ1-2	14	TRBV29-1	.	TGCAGCGTTTGGACAGGGTTAAAAGCATATGGCTACACCTTC	CSVWTGLKAYGYTF
.	TRBJ2-1	12	TRBV12-3/TRBV12-4	.	TGTGCCAGCAGTCAAACTAGCTACCTCCAGTTCTTC	CASSQTSYLQFF
.	TRBJ2-5	15	TRBV7-7	.	TGTGCCAGCAGCTTTGGCCAGGGTTATGGAGAGACCCAGTACTTC	CASSFGQGYGETQYF
TRBD1	TRBJ2-3	15	TRBV2	once	TGTGCCAGCACCCTGGACAGGGGGCCTACAGATACGCAGTATTTT	CASTLDRGPTDTQYF
TRBD2	TRBJ2-7	15	TRBV9	.	TGTGCCAGCAGCGTAGAGGGCGGGGGGGCCTACGAGCAGTACTTC	CASSVEGGGAYEQYF
.	TRBJ2-7	12	TRBV27	.	TGTGCCAGCAGTCCCAGCTCCTACGAGCAGTACTTC	CASSPSSYEQYF
TRBD1	TRBJ2-7	12	TRBV3-1/TRBV3-2	.	TGTGCCAGCAGCCCCGGGACAGGGGAAGGGTACTTC	CASSPGTGEGYF
TRBD1	TRBJ1-1	15	TRBV6-5	.	TGTGCCAGCAGTTTCCTAGACAGGGGATATCCTGAAGCTTTCTTT	CASSFLDRGYPEAFF
TRBD1	TRBJ1-1	14	TRBV2	.	TGTGCCAGCCTGGAGCAGGGGGCAGGGACTGAAGCTTTCTTT	CASLEQGAGTEAFF
TRBD1	TRBJ1-2	15	TRBV11-2	.	TGTGCCAGCAGCCTCGGGACAGGGCCATACTATGGCTACACCTTC	CASSLGTGPYYGYTF
TRBD1	TRBJ2-3	15	TRBV6-4	.	TGTGCCAGCAGTGACTCGACAGGGGGCGCAGATACGCAGTATTTT	CASSDSTGGADTQYF
.	TRBJ1-1	13	TRBV5-4	once	TGTGCCAGCAGCGGGGGGGTGAACACTGAAGCTTTCTTT	CASSGGVNTEAFF
TRBD2	TRBJ2-3	16	TRBV4-1	.	TGCGCCAGCAGCCAGGTTTGGCTAGCGGCAAATTATACGCAGTATTTT	CASSQVWLAANYTQYF
.	TRBJ1-2	14	TRBV5-1	once	TGCGCCAGCAGCTTGTGGCAGGGCGACTATGGCTACACCTTC	CASSLWQGDYGYTF
.	TRBJ1-3	16	TRBV14	.	TGTGCCAGCAGCCCATACCTGGACAGACTTGGAAACACCATATATTTT	CASSPYLDRLGNTIYF
TRBD1	TRBJ1-2	12	TRBV29-1	.	TGCAGCCTCGGACAGGGGGACTATGGCTACACCTTC	CSLGQGDYGYTF
.	TRBJ1-1	13	TRBV24-1	.	TGTGCCACCAGTGATCGAGAGAGCACTGAAGCTTTCTTT	CATSDRESTEAFF
TRBD1	TRBJ2-6	17	TRBV27	.	TGTGCCAGCAGTCCCCGACAGGGATTTACTGTAGCCAACGTCCTGACTTTC	CASSPRQGFTVANVLTF
.	TRBJ2-3	15	TRBV27	.	TGTGCCAGCAGTCGAGGGCTTACTAGCACAGATACGCAGTATTTT	CASSRGLTSTDTQYF
.	TRBJ2-4	13	TRBV7-7	.	TGTGCCAGCAGCTTATCCTCGAGGGGGATTCAGTACTTC	CASSLSSRGIQYF
.	TRBJ2-3	13	TRBV12-3/TRBV12-4	.	TGTGCCAGCAGACCAGGGGTTTCGGGTACGCAGTATTTT	CASRPGVSGTQYF
.	TRBJ1-3	14	TRBV6-5	.	TGTGCCAGCAGTAGGGAGTTCTCTGGAAACACCATATATTTT	CASSREFSGNTIYF
TRBD2	TRBJ2-1	17	TRBV4-2	.	TGTGCCAGCAGCCTCGTTCGGACTAGCGGGGCTTACAATGAGCAGTTCTTC	CASSLVRTSGAYNEQFF
.	TRBJ1-2	14	TRBV7-3	.	TGTGCCAGCAGCTTAGGCGGGAACTCCTATGGCTACACCTTC	CASSLGGNSYGYTF
.	TRBJ1-5	13	TRBV6-2/TRBV6-3	.	TGTGCCAGCAGTAGGAGAGGCAATCAGCCCCAGCATTTT	CASSRRGNQPQHF
.	TRBJ2-7	13	TRBV18	.	TGTGCCAGCTCACCAGTGCTGAGGGACGAGCAGTACTTC	CASSPVLRDEQYF
.	TRBJ2-7	14	TRBV6-5	.	TGTGCCAGCAGTTACCGGGGGGCAGGGTACGAGCAGTACTTC	CASSYRGAGYEQYF
.	TRBJ1-5	13	TRBV6-5	many	TGTGCCAGCACCGAAGGGGGCAATCAGCCCCAGCATTTT	CASTEGGNQPQHF
.	TRBJ1-3	15	TRBV7-2	.	TGTGCCAGCAGCTCCGGTGGTGCGTCTGGAAACACCATATATTTT	CASSSGGASGNTIYF
.	TRBJ2-7	14	TRBV3-1/TRBV3-2	.	TGTGCCAGCAGCCCACAGACCGCATCCTACGAGCAGTACTTC	CASSPQTASYEQYF
.	TRBJ2-1	12	TRBV27	.	TGTGCCAGCAGTTTTAGTGTCAATGAGCAGTTCTTC	CASSFSVNEQFF
.	TRBJ2-2	15	TRBV7-8	.	TGTGCCAGCAGCTTAGTGGCGGCCTCCACCGGGGAGCTGTTTTTT	CASSLVAASTGELFF
.	TRBJ1-2	13	TRBV19	few	TGTGCCAGTAGTAACCTCGCGGGGGCCGGCTACACCTTC	CASSNLAGAGYTF
TRBD1	TRBJ1-1	14	TRBV7-9	.	TGTGCCAGCAGCTTAGGACAGGGGGCCACTGAAGCTTTCTTT	CASSLGQGATEAFF